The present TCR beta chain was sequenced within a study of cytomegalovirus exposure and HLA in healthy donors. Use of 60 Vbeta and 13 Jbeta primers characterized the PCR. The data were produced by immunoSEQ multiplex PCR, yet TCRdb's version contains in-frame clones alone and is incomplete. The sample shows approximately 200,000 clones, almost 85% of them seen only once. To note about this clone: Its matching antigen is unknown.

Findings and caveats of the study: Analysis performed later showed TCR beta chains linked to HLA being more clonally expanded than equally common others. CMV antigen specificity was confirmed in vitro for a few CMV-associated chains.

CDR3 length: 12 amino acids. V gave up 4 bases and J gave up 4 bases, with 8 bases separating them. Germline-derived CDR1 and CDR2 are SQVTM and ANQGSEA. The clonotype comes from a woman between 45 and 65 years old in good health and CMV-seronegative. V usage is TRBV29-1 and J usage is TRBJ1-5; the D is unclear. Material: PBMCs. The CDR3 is CSVVEGNQPQHF. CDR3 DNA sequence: TGCAGCGTTGTTGAGGGAAATCAGCCCCAGCATTTT.